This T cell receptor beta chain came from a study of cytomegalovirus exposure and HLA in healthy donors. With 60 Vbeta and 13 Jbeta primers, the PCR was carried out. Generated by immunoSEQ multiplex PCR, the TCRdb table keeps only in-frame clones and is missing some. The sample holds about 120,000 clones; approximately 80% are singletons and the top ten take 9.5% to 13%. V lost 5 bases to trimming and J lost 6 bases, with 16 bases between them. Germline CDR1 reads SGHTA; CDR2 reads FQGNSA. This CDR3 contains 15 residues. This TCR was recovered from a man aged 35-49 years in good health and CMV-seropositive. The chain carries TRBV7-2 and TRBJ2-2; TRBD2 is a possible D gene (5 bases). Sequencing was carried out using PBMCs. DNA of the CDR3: TGTGCCAGCAGCCAATGGGTCGGACTCCCCGGGGAGCTGTTTTTT. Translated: CASSQWVGLPGELFF.